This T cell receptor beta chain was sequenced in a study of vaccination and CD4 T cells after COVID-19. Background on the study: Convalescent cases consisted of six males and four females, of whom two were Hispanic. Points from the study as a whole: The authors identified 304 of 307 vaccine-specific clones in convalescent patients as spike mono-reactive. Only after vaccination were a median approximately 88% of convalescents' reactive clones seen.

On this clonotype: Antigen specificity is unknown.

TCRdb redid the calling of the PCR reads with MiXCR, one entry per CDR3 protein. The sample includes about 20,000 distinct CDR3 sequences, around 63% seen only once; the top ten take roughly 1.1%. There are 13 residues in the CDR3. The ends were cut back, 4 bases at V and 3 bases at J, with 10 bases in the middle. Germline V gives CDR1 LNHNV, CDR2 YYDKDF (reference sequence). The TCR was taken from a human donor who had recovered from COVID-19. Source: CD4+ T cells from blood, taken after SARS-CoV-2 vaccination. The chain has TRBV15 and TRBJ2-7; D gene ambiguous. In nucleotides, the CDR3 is TGTGCCACCAGCAATTGGCAGGTCTACGAGCAGTACTTC. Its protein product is CATSNWQVYEQYF.